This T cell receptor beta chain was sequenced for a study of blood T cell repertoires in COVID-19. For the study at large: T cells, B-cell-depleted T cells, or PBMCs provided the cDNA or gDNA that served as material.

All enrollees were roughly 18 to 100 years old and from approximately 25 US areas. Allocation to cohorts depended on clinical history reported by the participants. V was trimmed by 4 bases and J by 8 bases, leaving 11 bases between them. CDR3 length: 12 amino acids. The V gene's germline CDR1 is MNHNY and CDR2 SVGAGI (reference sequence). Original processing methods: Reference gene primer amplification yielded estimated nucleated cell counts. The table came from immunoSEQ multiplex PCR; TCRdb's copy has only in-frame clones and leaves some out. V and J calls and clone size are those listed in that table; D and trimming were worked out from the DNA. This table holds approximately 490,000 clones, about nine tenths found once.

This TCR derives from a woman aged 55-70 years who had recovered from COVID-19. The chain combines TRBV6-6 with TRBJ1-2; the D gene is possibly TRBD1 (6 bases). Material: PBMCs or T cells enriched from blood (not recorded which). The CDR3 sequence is CASSFTGIGYTF. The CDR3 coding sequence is TGTGCCAGCAGTTTCACAGGGATCGGCTACACCTTC.